These 29 T cell receptor beta chains were all obtained from the same sample, sequenced in a study of patients and donors after allogeneic stem cell transplantation (dated by TCRdb to the early 2020s). Library construction relied on RT-PCR. Sequencing was carried out with a NextSeq 550. Using fastp at Q25 and MiXCR, TCRdb reprocessed the public reads and kept productive beta chains. Identical CDR3 protein sequences are pooled into one entry, listed with their most common genes and DNA. The sample profile shows 410,000 or so distinct CDR3 sequences; around 16% of them were found once. The top ten constitute over 6% of the sample. The sequenced sample consisted of blood, either unsorted or a sorted T cell fraction (not recorded which). The receptors were gathered from a human donor who was either an allogeneic HSCT recipient or a stem cell or donor lymphocyte infusion donor (not recorded which). It is not recorded whose cells these are; they may come from a transplant donor.

This clonotype was detected only a few times. The chain joins TRBV6-1 to TRBJ1-1; the D is unclear. The CDR3 is made up of 13 amino acids. V gave up 6 bases and J gave up 4 bases, with 12 bases separating them. Germline CDR1 is MNHNS and CDR2 is SASEGT. The CDR3 DNA sequence: TGTGCCAGCAGGCGGGGTTGGGGCACTGAAGCTTTCTTT. Amino acids: CASRRGWGTEAFF.

The chain couples TRBV7-9 to TRBJ1-1; no definite D call. The CDR3 contains 14 residues. Germline V gives CDR1 SEHNR, CDR2 FQNEAQ (reference sequence). Trimming took 4 bases from V and 5 from J, leaving 14 bases between them. The CDR3 region has the DNA TGTGCCAGCAGCTCCCCCCGTGGTGAGACTGAAGCTTTCTTT. Translated, it gives CASSSPRGETEAFF.

J is TRBJ2-3 and V is TRBV7-9, with 15 bases that match TRBD2. Germline V gene data show CDR1 as SEHNR and CDR2 as FQNEAQ (reference sequence). The V segment lost 5 bases and the J segment 6 bases; nucleotides outside the gene matches: 3. The CDR3 consists of 15 residues. The CDR3 DNA follows: TGTGCCAGCAGCCCTGGACTAGCGGGAGGGGATACGCAGTATTTT. Its translation is CASSPGLAGGDTQYF.

The rearrangement links TRBV7-9 to TRBJ1-3; D gene uncertain. Germline V gene data show CDR1 as SEHNR and CDR2 as FQNEAQ (reference sequence). The CDR3 length is 14 residues. V was trimmed by 5 bases and J by 0 bases, leaving 8 bases between them. The CDR3 reads CASSQGYSGNTIYF. The DNA for the CDR3 is TGTGCCAGCAGCCAAGGGTACTCTGGAAACACCATATATTTT.

V usage is TRBV30 and J usage is TRBJ1-5, with 8 bases lining up with TRBD1. Germline CDR1 GTSNPN, CDR2 SVGIG (reference sequence). This CDR3 region has 15 residues. Trimming removed 0 bases from V and 2 bases from J; junction bases left unmatched: 3. CDR3 nucleotide sequence: TGTGCCTGGAGTGTGGGGACAGGACGCAATCAGCCCCAGCATTTT. Its translation is CAWSVGTGRNQPQHF.

This clonotype was detected a few times. This sequence joins TRBV20-1 and TRBJ2-7; 11 nucleotides line up with TRBD2. V was pared by 2 bases and J by 6 bases, with 9 bases of the junction left unmatched. There are 15 residues in the CDR3. CDR1 and CDR2 from the germline V gene are DFQATT and SNEGSKA (reference sequence). CDR3 region: CSARRGLAGSGEQYF. The CDR3 nucleotides are TGCAGTGCTAGAAGAGGACTAGCGGGTTCAGGCGAGCAGTACTTC.

This clonotype came up many times. The rearrangement joins TRBV12-3 or TRBV12-4 to TRBJ2-2; D is unresolved. Trimming left V 2 bases short and J 1 base short, with 2 bases between. The CDR3 consists of 13 residues. CDR3 sequence reads: CASSLQNTGELFF. CDR3 nucleotides: TGTGCCAGCAGTTTACAGAACACCGGGGAGCTGTTTTTT.

The CDR3 here is CASTLSGSRPTGELFF. As DNA, the CDR3 is TGTGCCAGCACTTTATCGGGATCCCGACCCACCGGGGAGCTGTTTTTT. The chain carries TRBV6-1 and TRBJ2-2, with a weak D call TRBD2 (5 bases). The CDR3 length is 16 residues. The V end was cut by 7 bases, the J end by 4 bases, with 19 bases between. CDR1 MNHNS and CDR2 SASEGT come from the germline V gene.

At least ten counts were recorded for this clonotype. The chain uses TRBV5-1 and TRBJ2-3; unclear D gene. Trimming stripped 4 bases from V and 1 base from J, with 10 bases between. CDR1 and CDR2 from the germline V gene are SGHRS and YFSETQ. The CDR3 contains 14 residues. In nucleotides, the CDR3 is TGCGCCAGCAGCCCACCCCTCGGCACAGATACGCAGTATTTT. Translating it yields CASSPPLGTDTQYF.

The chain joins TRBV4-1 to TRBJ2-7; 16 positions agree with TRBD2. The CDR3 runs 16 residues. Germline values: CDR1 MGHRA, CDR2 YSYEKL. V dropped 5 bases and J dropped 2; count of bases not matched to a gene: 3. The CDR3 reads CASSYGTSGRAYEQYF. CDR3 nucleotide sequence: TGCGCCAGCAGCTATGGGACTAGCGGGAGGGCCTACGAGCAGTACTTC.

This clonotype was seen only a few times. The rearrangement joins TRBV5-4 to TRBJ2-7; tentatively, D is TRBD2 (5 bases). This CDR3 region has 15 residues. CDR1 and CDR2 from the germline V gene are SGHNT and YYREEE (reference sequence). V lost 0 bases and J 0 bases, leaving 10 bases between the germline ends. CDR3 sequence: CASSLGGPNSYEQYF. As DNA, the CDR3 is TGTGCCAGCAGCTTGGGAGGGCCAAACTCCTACGAGCAGTACTTC. The whole variable domain, filled in from reference TRBV5-4 and TRBJ2-7, reads ETGVTQSPTHLIKTRGQQVTLRCSSQSGHNTVSWYQQALGQGPQFIFQYYREEENGRGNFPPRFSGLQFPNYSSELNVNALELDDSALYLCASSLGGPNSYEQYFGPGTRLTVT.

This clonotype was seen many times. The gene calls are TRBV24-1 and TRBJ1-5; TRBD1 agrees at 8 bases. Germline CDR1 reads KGHDR; CDR2 reads SFDVKD. This CDR3 has 14 amino acids. The V segment lost 9 bases and the J segment 4 bases; nucleotides outside the gene matches: 7. CDR3 bases: TGTGCCACCTGCGACAGGGGATGGAATCAGCCCCAGCATTTT. Translation gives CATCDRGWNQPQHF.

The rearrangement links TRBV24-1 to TRBJ2-1, with 10 bases identical to TRBD2. Per the germline V gene, CDR1 is KGHDR and CDR2 is SFDVKD. The CDR3 has 15 amino acids. V shed 2 bases, J shed 3 bases, and the junction held 0 bases outside the gene matches. The chain's CDR3 is CATSDWTSGYNEQFF. The DNA for the CDR3 is TGTGCCACCAGTGATTGGACTAGCGGCTACAATGAGCAGTTCTTC.

The CDR3 DNA is TGTGCCAGCAGCGTAGTGGGACAAAATCAGCCCCAGCATTTT. It specifies CASSVVGQNQPQHF. The chain joins TRBV9 to TRBJ1-5, with D possibly matching TRBD1 (6 bases). V lost 0 bases to trimming and J lost 4 bases, with 8 bases between them. Germline V lookup: CDR1 SGDLS, CDR2 YYNGEE. The CDR3 extends over 14 amino acids.

V is TRBV12-3 or TRBV12-4 and J is TRBJ1-2, with 9 bases aligning to TRBD1. The CDR3 has 16 residues. Trimming took 3 bases from V and 4 from J; bases not matched to a gene: 9. The CDR3 coding sequence is TGTGCCAGCAGTTTGAGTATCGGGACAGGGAGCTATGGCTACACCTTC. Its translation: CASSLSIGTGSYGYTF.

This chain joins TRBV4-1 and TRBJ1-5; TRBD1 might be the D (5 bases). The CDR3 is 15 residues long. Germline V gives CDR1 MGHRA, CDR2 YSYEKL. Deletions cut 3 bases from V and 3 bases from J, with 12 bases between. For the CDR3, the DNA is TGCGCCAGCAGCCAGCTGGGACTGATCAATCAGCCCCAGCATTTT. This sequence encodes CASSQLGLINQPQHF.

At least ten counts were recorded for this clonotype. The chain combines TRBV5-1 with TRBJ2-1; D is uncertain. The germline gives CDR1 SGHRS, CDR2 YFSETQ. This CDR3 comprises 12 residues. Between the trimmed V and J ends, which lost 3 bases and 6 bases, there was a span of 7 bases. CDR3 in amino acids: CASSWFGNEQFF. CDR3 in DNA: TGCGCCAGCAGCTGGTTCGGCAATGAGCAGTTCTTC.

The CDR3 bases are TGTGCCAGCAGCAAAGCGCCACTGGCAGAGGACACTGAAGCTTTCTTT. Amino acid sequence: CASSKAPLAEDTEAFF. The genes are TRBV21-1 and TRBJ1-1. TRBV21-1 is designated a pseudogene. The CDR3 contains 16 residues.

This clonotype has ten or more counts. V gene TRBV11-2 combines with J gene TRBJ2-5; 11 bases fit TRBD1. Germline CDR1 SGHAT, CDR2 FQNNGV. Trimming took 1 base from V and 5 from J; bases not matched to a gene: 3. The CDR3 runs 15 residues. The CDR3 reads CASSLVGTGGETQYF. In nucleotides, the CDR3 is TGTGCCAGCAGCTTAGTTGGGACAGGGGGGGAGACCCAGTACTTC. Together with reference TRBV11-2 and TRBJ2-5, the CDR3 gives the full variable domain: EAGVAQSPRYKIIEKRQSVAFWCNPISGHATLYWYQQILGQGPKLLIQFQNNGVVDDSQLPKDRFSAERLKGVDSTLKIQPAKLEDSAVYLCASSLVGTGGETQYFGPGTRLLVL.

The chain couples TRBV7-9 to TRBJ2-2, with D possibly called TRBD1 or TRBD2 (5 bases each). The V gene's germline CDR1 is SEHNR and CDR2 FQNEAQ (reference sequence). V was clipped by 3 bases and J by 2 bases, with 16 bases between them. CDR3 length: 17 residues. The CDR3 sequence is CASSFSSGLGNTGELFF. The CDR3 DNA reads as TGTGCCAGCAGCTTCAGCTCGGGGCTAGGTAACACCGGGGAGCTGTTTTTT.

The V and J genes are TRBV4-3 and TRBJ2-2; TRBD1 is a possible D gene (5 bases). V was shortened by 3 bases and J by 5 bases, with 22 bases between the two germline ends. CDR1 is LGHNA, CDR2 YSLEER, per germline. The CDR3 is 18 amino acids. The CDR3 bases are TGCGCCAGCAGCCAGCACACAGACAGATTCTTAGGGACCGGGGAGCTGTTTTTT. It codes for CASSQHTDRFLGTGELFF.

This clonotype was seen repeatedly, ten times or more. The CDR3 spells CASSLVAEYEQYF. CDR3 nucleotides: TGTGCCAGCAGTTTAGTAGCGGAATACGAGCAGTACTTC. The chain is built from TRBV12-3 or TRBV12-4 and TRBJ2-7; D may be TRBD2 (6 bases). Between the trimmed V and J ends, which lost 1 base and 4 bases, there was a span of 8 bases. The CDR3 is 13 amino acids.

This clonotype occurred a few times. This chain uses TRBV12-3 or TRBV12-4 with TRBJ2-7, with 8 positions matching TRBD1. The CDR3 length is 14 residues. V was pared by 6 bases and J by 3 bases, with 7 bases of the junction left unmatched. The CDR3 sequence: CASSPGQGDYEQYF. CDR3 bases: TGTGCCAGCAGCCCTGGACAGGGTGACTACGAGCAGTACTTC.

The sample holds a few counts of this clonotype. V and J are TRBV4-1 and TRBJ1-5, with TRBD1 as a possible D gene (5 bases). Germline CDR1 and CDR2: MGHRA and YSYEKL. The CDR3 is 15 amino acids. Trimming stripped 4 bases from V and 2 bases from J, with 12 bases between. CDR3 bases: TGCGCCAGCAGCCGCCGGGGGACGGGCAATCAGCCCCAGCATTTT. It specifies CASSRRGTGNQPQHF.

The table lists this clonotype with many counts. The CDR3, as DNA: TGTGCCAGCAGTTCTCGCCGGGACAGGGAGGATCAGCCCCAGCATTTT. Its protein product is CASSSRRDREDQPQHF. V gene TRBV12-3 or TRBV12-4 combines with J gene TRBJ1-5, with TRBD1 identical over 9 bases. The trim removed 4 bases at V and 5 bases at J, leaving 9 bases unmatched. The CDR3 sequence is 16 residues long.

This clonotype was seen at least ten times. The V and J genes are TRBV30 and TRBJ2-1, with TRBD2 identical over 10 bases. The germline gives CDR1 GTSNPN, CDR2 SVGIG (reference sequence). This CDR3 has 13 residues. V was clipped by 4 bases and J by 8 bases; unmatched bases: 5. Written as DNA, the CDR3 is TGTGCCTGGAACCCTAGCGGGAGATATGAGCAGTTCTTC. It is translated as CAWNPSGRYEQFF. Full variable domain (missing parts from reference TRBV30 and TRBJ2-1): SQTIHQWPATLVQPVGSPLSLECTVEGTSNPNLYWYRQAAGRGLQLLFYSVGIGQISSEVPQNLSASRPQDRQFILSSKKLLLSDSGFYLCAWNPSGRYEQFFGPGTRLTVL.

The chain has TRBV20-1 and TRBJ2-7; tentatively, D is TRBD1 or TRBD2 (6 bases each). V lost 1 base and J 3 bases, leaving 10 bases between the germline ends. The CDR3 length is 13 residues. Germline loops: CDR1 DFQATT, CDR2 SNEGSKA (reference sequence). CDR3 protein: CSARVGGSYEQYF. The CDR3 DNA sequence: TGCAGTGCTAGAGTGGGGGGCAGCTACGAGCAGTACTTC.

This clonotype was observed a handful of times. Here the CDR3 DNA reads TGCGCCAGCAGCTTGAGGACACAACTCTATGGCTACACCTTC. Residues: CASSLRTQLYGYTF. The chain uses TRBV5-1 and TRBJ1-2, with D possibly TRBD1 on 5 matching bases. Germline CDR1 and CDR2: SGHRS and YFSETQ. The CDR3 is 14 residues long. The germline V and J ends were trimmed by 1 base and 4 bases, with 11 bases remaining between them.

This clonotype appeared a single time. An end of the junction does not agree with germline; a read error may underlie this. The chain employs TRBV24-1 and TRBJ2-7, with D uncertain. The germline gives CDR1 KGHDR, CDR2 SFDVKD. This CDR3 spans 14 amino acids. The CDR3, as DNA: TGTGTCACCAGTGACCCTCGATGGGTCAAGGGGCAGTACTTC. As protein: CVTSDPRWVKGQYF.